This passage covers 24 T cell receptor beta chains from one sample sequenced in a study of cytomegalovirus exposure and HLA in healthy donors (dated by TCRdb to 2017 to 2019). The library was generated by the immunoSEQ multiplex PCR assay. The multiplex PCR relied on a mix of 60 forward primers for TCR Vbeta segments and 13 reverse primers for TCR Jbeta segments. TCRdb re-hosts the immuneACCESS table, in-frame sequences only. Its copies lack some clones; in the studies checked, an unresolved V gene accounts for under half of them, and the cause for the rest is not known. In all, the sample holds roughly 200,000 clones, and 80% to 90% of those were seen once. Jointly, the top ten make up over 1% of the sample. The sequenced material came from PBMCs. The receptor source for this set is a man aged 30 to 45 in good health and CMV-seronegative.

The chain carries TRBV19 and TRBJ2-2; 8 bases are a match to TRBD1. V was pared by 6 bases and J by 5 bases, with 5 bases of the junction left unmatched. This CDR3 spans 14 amino acids. Germline V gene sequence: CDR1 LNHDA, CDR2 SQIVND (reference sequence). CDR3 sequence reads: CASRPGGGTGELFF. DNA for the CDR3: TGTGCCAGTAGACCAGGGGGCGGAACCGGGGAGCTGTTTTTT. The full variable domain, its missing parts supplied by reference TRBV19 and TRBJ2-2, is DGGITQSPKYLFRKEGQNVTLSCEQNLNHDAMYWYRQDPGQGLRLIYYSQIVNDFQKGDIAEGYSVSREKKESFPLTVTSAQKNPTAFYLCASRPGGGTGELFFGEGSRLTVL.

This chain joins TRBV30 and TRBJ1-2; D unclear. Trimming took off 6 bases at V and 4 bases at J, with 15 bases between the two ends. CDR3 length equals 13 residues. Germline V CDR1 and CDR2: GTSNPN, SVGIG (reference sequence). CDR3 DNA: TGTGCCTGCCCCATGGTACGAGTCTATGGCTACACCTTC. Translation: CACPMVRVYGYTF.

The chain combines TRBV11-1 with TRBJ2-7, with D possibly matching TRBD2 (5 bases). V was pared by 6 bases and J by 6 bases, with 18 bases between. Germline CDR1 SGHAT, CDR2 FQDESV (reference sequence). The CDR3 spans 14 residues. The CDR3 DNA follows: TGTGCCAGCAGTCGCAGTCCGGAGGTTAGCGAGCAGTACTTC. Translation: CASSRSPEVSEQYF.

The V call is TRBV28, the J call TRBJ1-5; D not resolved. CDR3 length: 16 amino acids. Trimming left V 2 bases short and J 0 bases short, with 11 bases between. CDR1 and CDR2 (germline): MDHEN, SYDVKM. The CDR3 reads CASSLTESYSNQPQHF. DNA for the CDR3: TGTGCCAGCAGTTTAACCGAGAGTTATAGCAATCAGCCCCAGCATTTT.

V and J are TRBV5-4 and TRBJ2-2, with D tentatively TRBD1 (5 bases). Deletions cut 1 base from V and 6 bases from J, with 10 bases between. This CDR3 comprises 14 residues. In germline, CDR1 is SGHNT, CDR2 YYREEE (reference sequence). The CDR3 sequence is CASSLWGSSGELFF. In nucleotides, the CDR3 is TGTGCCAGCAGCTTGTGGGGCTCCTCCGGGGAGCTGTTTTTT.

The chain links TRBV19 to TRBJ2-3; the match to TRBD1 covers 11 bases. J was trimmed by 1 base and V by 4 bases; bases with no gene match: 4. The CDR3 is 16 residues long. Germline V gives CDR1 LNHDA, CDR2 SQIVND (reference sequence). The CDR3 reads CASSRTGGSGTDTQYF. The CDR3, as DNA: TGTGCCAGTAGTAGGACAGGGGGCTCGGGCACAGATACGCAGTATTTT.

The gene calls are TRBV28 and TRBJ2-3, with D perhaps matching TRBD2 (6 bases). This CDR3 spans 20 amino acids. CDR1 is MDHEN and CDR2 is SYDVKM in the germline V gene. The V gene lost 3 bases and the J gene lost 5 bases, with 30 bases spanning the gap. CDR3 protein: CASSFPPGAGSLMQGDTQYF. The CDR3 nucleotides are TGTGCCAGCAGTTTCCCCCCCGGGGCGGGATCTTTGATGCAGGGAGATACGCAGTATTTT.

The CDR3 spells CASSTGAAGANVLTF. In nucleotides, the CDR3 is TGTGCCAGCAGCACAGGGGCCGCTGGGGCCAACGTCCTGACTTTC. The V call is TRBV6-5, the J call TRBJ2-6, with 7 bases fitting TRBD1. Per the germline V gene, CDR1 is MNHEY and CDR2 is SVGAGI. The V and J ends lost 6 bases and 2 bases, in that order; junction bases with no gene match: 4. The CDR3 consists of 15 residues.

The chain combines TRBV7-9 with TRBJ2-3, with 7 bases lining up with TRBD1. J gave up 8 bases and V 3 bases, and 8 bases lay outside the gene matches. The CDR3 covers 14 residues. Germline lookup yields CDR1 SEHNR and CDR2 FQNEAQ (reference sequence). This CDR3 reads CASSFGQARSTQYF. The CDR3 DNA reads as TGTGCCAGCAGCTTTGGACAGGCTCGAAGTACGCAGTATTTT.

On this clone itself: A read error may produce the germline difference seen at one junction end. This chain joins TRBV6-6 and TRBJ1-5, with 8 bases identical to TRBD1. This CDR3 is 12 amino acids long. Germline V gene data show CDR1 as MNHNY and CDR2 as SVGAGI (reference sequence). The CDR3 bases are TGTGCCAGCAGCCAGCAGACAGGGGCGAAAACTTTT. It yields the protein CASSQQTGAKTF.

This clone was picked up a small number of times. The V call is TRBV5-4, the J call TRBJ1-2; D gene unclear. The CDR3 contains 15 residues. CDR1 and CDR2 from the germline V gene are SGHNT and YYREEE (reference sequence). V dropped 4 bases and J dropped 2 bases, with 15 bases sitting between them. CDR3 nucleotide sequence: TGTGCCAGCAGCGCGGGCCAATTCTTAAACTATGGCTACACCTTC. It specifies CASSAGQFLNYGYTF.

V usage is TRBV11-2 and J usage is TRBJ2-1; D gene unclear. CDR1 is SGHAT and CDR2 is FQNNGV in the germline V gene. The CDR3 spans 17 residues. Deletions cut 0 bases from V and 0 bases from J, with 12 bases between. In DNA, the CDR3 is TGTGCCAGCAGCTTAGATCATGAGCTTAGCTCCTACAATGAGCAGTTCTTC. Amino acid sequence: CASSLDHELSSYNEQFF.

CDR3 region: CASRQDGSYEQYF. CDR3 coding DNA: TGTGCCAGCAGACAGGACGGGAGCTACGAGCAGTACTTC. V and J are TRBV7-9 and TRBJ2-7; D is possibly TRBD2 (6 bases). Between the trimmed V and J ends, which lost 6 bases and 3 bases, there was a span of 12 bases. Germline CDR1 reads SEHNR; CDR2 reads FQNEAQ (reference sequence). This CDR3 region has 13 residues.

The rearrangement links TRBV9 to TRBJ2-5, with 7 bases identical to TRBD1. This CDR3 is built from 14 residues. V shed 3 bases and J 2 bases; nucleotides not matched to a gene: 4. Germline CDR1 SGDLS, CDR2 YYNGEE. CDR3 residues: CASSDQGEQETQYF. In DNA form, the CDR3 reads TGTGCCAGCAGCGACCAGGGGGAACAAGAGACCCAGTACTTC. The whole variable domain, remainder taken from reference TRBV9 and TRBJ2-5, is DSGVTQTPKHLITATGQRVTLRCSPRSGDLSVYWYQQSLDQGLQFLIQYYNGEERAKGNILERFSAQQFPDLHSELNLSSLELGDSALYFCASSDQGEQETQYFGPGTRLLVL.

This clone was counted only a few times. The chain links TRBV9 to TRBJ1-3; D unresolved. The CDR3 loop spans 14 amino acids. Trimming took off 0 bases at V and 5 bases at J, with 9 bases between the two ends. CDR1 is SGDLS, CDR2 YYNGEE, per germline. CDR3 nucleotide sequence: TGTGCCAGCAGCGTAGAACTGAGCAGAAACACCATATATTTT. Encoded protein: CASSVELSRNTIYF. Filled out from reference TRBV9 and TRBJ1-3, the complete variable domain reads DSGVTQTPKHLITATGQRVTLRCSPRSGDLSVYWYQQSLDQGLQFLIQYYNGEERAKGNILERFSAQQFPDLHSELNLSSLELGDSALYFCASSVELSRNTIYFGEGSWLTVV.

This sequence joins TRBV14 and TRBJ1-6, with D perhaps TRBD1 (5 bases). The germline V gene encodes CDR1 SGHDN and CDR2 FVKESK. Trimming stripped 0 bases from V and 8 bases from J, with 20 bases between. The CDR3 length is 18 residues. This CDR3 reads CASSQESVAGTPDSPLHF. The CDR3, as DNA: TGTGCCAGCAGCCAAGAAAGCGTGGCGGGGACCCCAGATTCACCCCTCCACTTT.

V and J are TRBV18 and TRBJ1-2; the D gene is possibly TRBD1 (5 bases). This CDR3 spans 14 amino acids. The V end was cut by 0 bases, the J end by 5 bases, with 10 bases between. Germline CDR1 reads KGHSH; CDR2 reads LQKENI. This CDR3 reads CASSPPSRVYGYTF. CDR3 DNA: TGTGCCAGCTCACCACCTTCCAGGGTTTATGGCTACACCTTC.

This clone has only one observation. The junction does not match germline at one end; this may be a read error. The V gene is TRBV11-2, the J gene TRBJ1-1; tentative D call: TRBD1 (6 bases). The CDR3 sequence is 13 residues long. Germline V gives CDR1 SGHAT, CDR2 FQNNGV. The CDR3 region has the DNA TGTGCTAGCAGCTTTAGGGGGTTCACTGAAGCTTTCTTT. Encoded protein: CASSFRGFTEAFF.

The chain uses TRBV7-2 and TRBJ2-5, with 7 positions matching TRBD2. V shed 2 bases, J shed 2 bases, and the junction held 5 bases outside the gene matches. Germline CDR1 is SGHTA and CDR2 is FQGNSA. The CDR3 is 15 amino acids. CDR3 sequence: CASSLMGGEQETQYF. DNA of the CDR3: TGTGCCAGCAGCTTAATGGGAGGGGAACAAGAGACCCAGTACTTC.

The chain uses TRBV2 and TRBJ2-3; TRBD2 matches at 8 bases. Germline V CDR1 and CDR2: SNHLY, FYNNEI. V lost 11 bases to trimming and J lost 2 bases; unmatched junction nucleotides: 12. The CDR3 totals 15 residues. The CDR3 sequence: CAGGDGRADTDTQYF. DNA for the CDR3: TGTGCCGGCGGTGACGGGAGGGCCGACACAGATACGCAGTATTTT.

V gene TRBV11-2 combines with J gene TRBJ2-7; 7 bases map to TRBD1. Losses at the gene ends were 0 bases for V and 4 bases for J; bases not matched to a gene: 0. Germline lookup yields CDR1 SGHAT and CDR2 FQNNGV. The CDR3 runs 13 residues. CDR3 nucleotides: TGTGCCAGCAGCTTAGACAGGGGGTACGAGCAGTACTTC. Amino acids: CASSLDRGYEQYF.

This clone was counted once. The chain uses TRBV9 and TRBJ1-6; tentatively, D is TRBD1 (5 bases). V lost 3 bases to trimming and J lost 7 bases, with 11 bases between them. The CDR3 sequence is 14 residues long. Germline CDR1 is SGDLS and CDR2 is YYNGEE. CDR3 nucleotides: TGTGCCAGCAGCGGACAGCAGGCGAATTCACCCCTCCACTTT. Translated, it gives CASSGQQANSPLHF.

This chain links TRBV4-1 with TRBJ2-7; 7 nucleotides match TRBD1. Germline V gene lookup returns CDR1 MGHRA and CDR2 YSYEKL. This CDR3 spans 16 amino acids. The junction had 11 bases not matched to a gene; V was cut back by 3 bases and J by 3 bases. In DNA, the CDR3 is TGCGCCAGCAGCCATGTAACCGGGACAGACCACTACGAGCAGTACTTC. This gives the protein CASSHVTGTDHYEQYF.

V is TRBV6-1 and J is TRBJ2-1; 9 nucleotides align to TRBD1. The trim removed 5 bases at V and 6 bases at J, leaving 5 bases unmatched. The CDR3 length is 14 residues. Per germline, CDR1 MNHNS and CDR2 SASEGT. In nucleotides, the CDR3 is TGTGCCAGCAGTTTTTCGACAGGGGGCAATGAGCAGTTCTTC. This sequence encodes CASSFSTGGNEQFF.